The 17 T cell receptor beta chains in this list originate from one sample, sequenced in a study of beta chain features in type 1 diabetes. Of the isolated RNA, all was reverse transcribed, and so the sequenced material was expressed TCRB transcripts. Assay used: immunoSEQ multiplex PCR; TCRdb lists only in-frame clones, some missing. The table lists some 350,000 clones, less than 15% of them singletons. Findings and limits, study-wide: TCRB CDR3 length was moderately but significantly reduced in all four CD4+ subsets of Type 1 diabetes patients.

The antigens these receptors bind are not known. Sample: naive CD4+ T cells from blood. These TCRs come from a young woman with type 1 diabetes.

The chain is built from TRBV2 and TRBJ2-5, with a possible D match to TRBD2 (5 bases). This CDR3 has 14 residues. Between the trimmed V and J ends, which lost 5 bases and 4 bases, there was a span of 14 bases. Germline CDR1 and CDR2: SNHLY and FYNNEI. The CDR3 reads CASSSGLGGETQYF. CDR3 nucleotides: TGTGCCAGCAGTTCTGGACTGGGTGGAGAGACCCAGTACTTC.

This clone was counted a few times. The V and J genes are TRBV7-9 and TRBJ1-2, with TRBD1 matching over 9 bases. The CDR3 extends over 14 amino acids. Germline CDR1 and CDR2: SEHNR and FQNEAQ (reference sequence). With V trimmed by 1 base and J by 8 bases, 5 bases remained unmatched. CDR3 sequence (DNA): TGTGCCAGCAGCTTAGAAGGGACAGGGAAGGGCTACACCTTC. Amino acids: CASSLEGTGKGYTF.

This clone has a handful of counts. V usage is TRBV11-2 and J usage is TRBJ2-7; tentatively, D is TRBD2 (5 bases). Germline V gene sequence: CDR1 SGHAT, CDR2 FQNNGV. The ends were cut back, 1 base at V and 3 bases at J, with 7 bases in the middle. The CDR3 is 13 amino acids. CDR3 in amino acids: CASSLGEGYEQYV. The CDR3 coding sequence is TGTGCCAGCAGCTTAGGAGAGGGCTACGAGCAGTACGTC.

The sample holds one count of this clone. J is TRBJ1-1 and V is TRBV7-2; 10 bases line up with TRBD1. Trimming cost V 2 bases and J 5 bases; bases outside gene matches: 2. This CDR3 is 14 amino acids long. The germline gives CDR1 SGHTA, CDR2 FQGNSA. This CDR3 is CASSLRDRGTEAFF. In DNA, the CDR3 is TGTGCCAGCAGCTTACGGGACAGGGGAACTGAAGCTTTCTTT.

CDR3 sequence reads: CASRARTSTDTQYF. CDR3 coding DNA: TGTGCCAGCAGAGCTCGAACTAGCACAGATACGCAGTATTTT. This chain joins TRBV9 and TRBJ2-3; no definite D call. V lost 5 bases, J lost 0 bases, and 10 bases lay in between. CDR1 and CDR2 from the germline V gene are SGDLS and YYNGEE. This CDR3 is built from 14 residues.

This rearrangement joins TRBV11-1 to TRBJ2-7; a weak D match, TRBD2 (6 bases). CDR3 length equals 15 residues. Germline-derived CDR1 and CDR2 are SGHAT and FQDESV (reference sequence). Trimming cost V 6 bases and J 7 bases, with 22 bases left between them. The CDR3 DNA is TGTGCCAGCAGGTACACTGCGGGGACCCCTCTTGAGCAGTACTTC. It is translated as CASRYTAGTPLEQYF.

This clone turned up a few times. This sequence joins TRBV28 and TRBJ2-7, with D possibly TRBD2 on 6 matching bases. The germline CDR1 and CDR2 sequences are MDHEN and SYDVKM. Trimming removed 7 bases from V and 7 bases from J, with 14 bases in between. The CDR3 is made up of 12 amino acids. The chain's CDR3 is CASNPPGGEQYF. As DNA, the CDR3 is TGTGCCAGCAACCCCCCCGGAGGGGAGCAGTACTTC.

The CDR3 here is CASRKQGAGELFF. For the CDR3, the DNA is TGTGCCAGCAGGAAACAGGGGGCCGGGGAGCTGTTTTTT. The genes are TRBV28 and TRBJ2-2; the match to TRBD1 covers 8 bases. This CDR3 contains 13 residues. The J segment lost 6 bases and the V segment lost 6 bases, leaving 3 bases of the junction unmatched. Germline V gene sequence: CDR1 MDHEN, CDR2 SYDVKM.

The chain combines TRBV28 with TRBJ2-5; possibly TRBD1 for D (5 bases). From germline, CDR1 is MDHEN and CDR2 SYDVKM. CDR3 length equals 12 residues. Deletions cut 6 bases from V and 5 bases from J, with 10 bases between. CDR3 sequence reads: CASRTDVETQYF. The CDR3, as DNA: TGTGCCAGCAGGACAGACGTGGAGACCCAGTACTTC.

The table lists this clone with a few counts. The chain recombines TRBV5-6 with TRBJ2-1; D perhaps matches TRBD1 (5 bases). V was shortened by 4 bases and J by 10 bases, with 12 bases between the two germline ends. The CDR3 covers 12 residues. CDR1 SGHDT and CDR2 YYEEEE come from the germline V gene. CDR3 residues: CASSRVPGEQFF. Written as DNA, the CDR3 is TGTGCCAGCAGCAGGGTGCCAGGGGAGCAGTTCTTC.

This clone was seen only a few times. This chain links TRBV5-5 with TRBJ2-1; D ambiguous. Trimming removed 2 bases at V and 6 bases at J, with 9 bases between. Per the germline V gene, CDR1 is SGHKS and CDR2 is YYEKEE (reference sequence). CDR3 length equals 13 residues. The DNA of the CDR3 is TGTGCCAGCAGCTTTCCCCCCGGCAATGAGCAGTTCTTC. It translates to CASSFPPGNEQFF.

The genes are TRBV5-1 and TRBJ2-5; tentative D call: TRBD2 (6 bases). CDR1 is SGHRS and CDR2 is YFSETQ in the germline V gene. Trimming cost V 5 bases and J 5 bases, with 13 bases left between them. There are 13 residues in the CDR3. CDR3 loop: CASSPGTAETQYF. As DNA, the CDR3 is TGCGCCAGCAGTCCCGGGACTGCGGAGACCCAGTACTTC.

The chain uses TRBV18 and TRBJ2-1, with 9 bases lining up with TRBD1. V lost 3 bases, J lost 8 bases, and 8 bases stayed unmatched. Germline loops: CDR1 KGHSH, CDR2 LQKENI. This CDR3 is 15 amino acids long. CDR3 bases: TGTGCCAGCTCACCCGTAGGACAGGGGCGGGATGAGCAGTTCTTC. The encoded protein is CASSPVGQGRDEQFF.

A few counts support this clone. The chain uses TRBV5-8 and TRBJ2-5, with 10 nucleotides matching TRBD2. The CDR3 runs 15 residues. In germline, CDR1 is SGHTS, CDR2 YDEGEE. Trimming cost V 2 bases and J 3 bases; bases outside gene matches: 4. CDR3 in DNA: TGTGCCAGCAGCTTAGCGCTAGCGGGAGAAGAGACCCAGTACTTC. Its protein is CASSLALAGEETQYF. Supplemented by reference TRBV5-8 and TRBJ2-5, the full variable domain reads EAGVTQSPTHLIKTRGQQATLRCSPISGHTSVYWYQQALGLGLQFLLWYDEGEERNRGNFPPRFSGRQFPNYSSELNVNALELEDSALYLCASSLALAGEETQYFGPGTRLLVL.

CDR3 nucleotide sequence: TGCGCCAGCAGCCAAGGGGGACAGGCTCTCCTTGGGGCCAACGTCCTGACTTTC. This sequence encodes CASSQGGQALLGANVLTF. The rearrangement links TRBV4-3 to TRBJ2-6; 8 nucleotides agree with TRBD1. The V gene end was trimmed by 1 base and the J gene end by 3 bases; junction bases not matched to a gene: 8. The CDR3 totals 18 residues. Germline CDR1 LGHNA, CDR2 YSLEER.

CDR3 coding DNA: TGTGCCAGTGAGGAGGACAGGCCGAACACTGAAGCTTTCTTT. Translated, it gives CASEEDRPNTEAFF. The J gene is TRBJ1-1, the V gene TRBV28; 7 positions match TRBD1. The CDR3 contains 14 residues. Germline trimming cut 9 bases from V and 1 base from J; bases unmatched to any gene: 8. Germline CDR1 is MDHEN and CDR2 is SYDVKM.

The table lists this clone with a few counts. This chain joins TRBV2 and TRBJ2-7; D is perhaps TRBD2 (6 bases). The V end was cut by 7 bases, the J end by 6 bases, with 7 bases between. This CDR3 comprises 10 residues. Germline V gives CDR1 SNHLY, CDR2 FYNNEI. For the CDR3, the DNA is TGTGCCAGCATAGCGGCCGAGCAGTACTTC. Its protein is CASIAAEQYF.